One sample yielded the 29 T cell receptor beta chains listed below, sequenced in a study of CD4 T cells in relation to SARS-CoV-2 and coronaviruses. CD4+ T cells from unexposed donors were obtained before the COVID-19 pandemic (2011-2018). Isolation of CD4+ T cells took place after about eleven days in culture. Repertoires were generated with immunoSEQ multiplex PCR, while TCRdb's copy carries only in-frame clones and drops some. The sample lists some 21,000 clones; over 65% were seen once. The antigens these receptors bind are not known. The source material was CD4+ T cells from PBMCs, cultured in vitro. The receptors were sampled from a human donor in good health.

This clone was seen once. V usage is TRBV5-4 and J usage is TRBJ2-5; maybe TRBD2 (6 bases). There are 13 residues in the CDR3. From germline, CDR1 is SGHNT and CDR2 YYREEE (reference sequence). V was trimmed by 2 bases and J by 1 base, leaving 6 bases between them. This chain's CDR3 is CASSFSGQETQYF. DNA for the CDR3: TGTGCCAGCAGCTTTAGCGGCCAAGAGACCCAGTACTTC. Combining the CDR3 with reference TRBV5-4 and TRBJ2-5 gives the whole variable domain ETGVTQSPTHLIKTRGQQVTLRCSSQSGHNTVSWYQQALGQGPQFIFQYYREEENGRGNFPPRFSGLQFPNYSSELNVNALELDDSALYLCASSFSGQETQYFGPGTRLLVL.

The rearrangement links TRBV6-5 to TRBJ1-1, with 11 bases aligning to TRBD1. V dropped 8 bases and J dropped 4; count of bases not matched to a gene: 0. The germline V gene encodes CDR1 MNHEY and CDR2 SVGAGI. The CDR3 length is 12 residues. The CDR3 sequence: CASGQGATEAFF. CDR3 nucleotides: TGTGCCAGCGGACAGGGGGCCACTGAAGCTTTCTTT.

This clone was picked up one time. The chain uses TRBV13 and TRBJ2-2; 8 bases map to TRBD1. Unmatched junction bases numbered 1, after V lost 4 bases and J lost 3 bases. CDR1 and CDR2 from the germline V gene are PRHDT and FYEKMQ (reference sequence). CDR3 length: 14 amino acids. The DNA of the CDR3 is TGTGCCAGCAGCTGGACAGGGTACACCGGGGAGCTGTTTTTT. Its protein is CASSWTGYTGELFF.

Points on this clone: At one of its ends the junction is not consistent with the germline gene, which may arise from a read error. V gene TRBV30 combines with J gene TRBJ1-5; D is perhaps TRBD1 (5 bases). From germline, CDR1 is GTSNPN and CDR2 SVGIG (reference sequence). The CDR3 loop spans 13 amino acids. The CDR3 DNA follows: TGTGCCTGGAATGGACATAGCGATCAGCCCCAGCATTTT. This codes for CAWNGHSDQPQHF.

CDR3 region: CASSIDVSAAEAFF. The CDR3 DNA reads as TGTGCCAGTAGTATAGATGTCAGTGCGGCTGAAGCTTTCTTT. The rearrangement uses TRBV19 and TRBJ1-1; no definite D call. From germline, CDR1 is LNHDA and CDR2 SQIVND (reference sequence). Trimming stripped 0 bases from V and 6 bases from J, with 11 bases between. The CDR3 length is 14 residues.

The V and J genes are TRBV25-1 and TRBJ2-3, with D uncertain. CDR1 is MGHDK, CDR2 SYGVNS, per germline. The CDR3 totals 15 residues. The V and J ends lost 6 bases and 2 bases respectively, with 15 bases between them. CDR3 nucleotides: TGTGCCAGCAGCTGGAGTTTAGGGAACACAGATACGCAGTATTTT. Translated: CASSWSLGNTDTQYF.

The rearrangement uses TRBV6-5 and TRBJ2-7; 7 positions agree with TRBD2. Germline V CDR1 and CDR2: MNHEY, SVGAGI. V was pared by 10 bases and J by 0 bases, with 9 bases of the junction left unmatched. This CDR3 is built from 14 residues. This CDR3 reads CATSGEGPSYEQYF. The CDR3, as DNA: TGTGCCACCTCTGGGGAGGGCCCCTCCTACGAGCAGTACTTC.

This clone was observed a handful of times. The V and J genes are TRBV7-3 and TRBJ1-2; 7 positions match TRBD1. CDR1 is SGHTA, CDR2 FQGTGA, per germline. The CDR3 runs to 12 residues. Losses at the gene ends were 4 bases for V and 8 bases for J; bases not matched to a gene: 4. The CDR3 protein is CASSSTGVGYTF. In nucleotides, the CDR3 is TGTGCCAGCAGCTCAACAGGGGTCGGCTACACCTTC. The entire variable domain, with the rest obtained from reference TRBV7-3 and TRBJ1-2, is as follows: GAGVSQTPSNKVTEKGKYVELRCDPISGHTALYWYRQSLGQGPEFLIYFQGTGAADDSGLPNDRFFAVRPEGSVSTLKIQRTERGDSAVYLCASSSTGVGYTFGSGTRLTVV.

The chain links TRBV11-3 to TRBJ2-5; maybe TRBD1 (6 bases). The V gene's germline CDR1 is SGHNT and CDR2 YENEEA. Trimming pared 8 bases from V and 5 bases from J, leaving 18 bases between. This CDR3 is 14 amino acids long. The CDR3 is CASSQGGRGETQYF. CDR3 nucleotides: TGTGCCAGCTCGCAAGGGGGAAGAGGGGAGACCCAGTACTTC.

V usage is TRBV20-1 and J usage is TRBJ2-1; perhaps TRBD2 as D (6 bases). The V gene's germline CDR1 is DFQATT and CDR2 SNEGSKA (reference sequence). The CDR3 contains 9 residues. The DNA for the CDR3 is TGCAGGGAGGGTAATGAGCAGTTCTTC. This gives the protein CREGNEQFF.

This clone was seen a single time. The chain uses TRBV5-1 and TRBJ1-1; 7 bases match TRBD1. This CDR3 region has 14 residues. V shed 4 bases and J 5 bases; nucleotides not matched to a gene: 8. Germline V gene lookup returns CDR1 SGHRS and CDR2 YFSETQ. For the CDR3, the DNA is TGCGCCAGCAGCCTACAGGGGATCGGTACTGAAGCTTTCTTT. It is translated as CASSLQGIGTEAFF.

CDR3 DNA: TGTGCCAGCAGTTCTCTAACCACTGAAGCTTTCTTT. Amino acids: CASSSLTTEAFF. This rearrangement joins TRBV2 to TRBJ1-1; D gene ambiguous. CDR1 is SNHLY, CDR2 FYNNEI, per germline. The V and J ends lost 5 bases and 4 bases respectively, with 8 bases between them. The CDR3 spans 12 residues.

The chain carries TRBV7-6 and TRBJ2-7; a possible D gene is TRBD1 (6 bases). Germline-derived CDR1 and CDR2 are SGHVS and FNYEAQ. The CDR3 contains 15 residues. V was cut by 5 bases and J by 5 bases, with 19 bases left in between. CDR3 residues: CASSPRGGFGHEQYF. The CDR3 DNA is TGTGCCAGCAGCCCAAGAGGGGGTTTTGGTCACGAGCAGTACTTC.

V is TRBV12-5 and J is TRBJ1-2, with 7 positions matching TRBD1. J gave up 6 bases and V 3 bases, and 4 bases lay outside the gene matches. The CDR3 loop spans 13 amino acids. Germline CDR1 and CDR2: LGHNT and FRNRAP. The CDR3 region is CASGLDRVHGYTF. The CDR3 DNA is TGTGCTAGTGGTTTAGACAGGGTCCATGGCTACACCTTC.

The gene calls are TRBV5-1 and TRBJ2-2; TRBD2 aligns across 7 bases. The V segment lost 4 bases and the J segment 0 bases; nucleotides outside the gene matches: 0. This CDR3 has 14 residues. Per the germline V gene, CDR1 is SGHRS and CDR2 is YFSETQ. CDR3 coding DNA: TGCGCCAGCAGCCTAGCGGCGAACACCGGGGAGCTGTTTTTT. Its translation: CASSLAANTGELFF.

This rearrangement joins TRBV6-6 to TRBJ1-5; D is ambiguous. Germline V lookup: CDR1 MNHNY, CDR2 SVGAGI (reference sequence). The CDR3 has 14 amino acids. V was trimmed by 2 bases and J by 5 bases, leaving 10 bases between them. The CDR3 nucleotides are TGTGCCAGCAGTTACGGAAATTCAGATCAGCCCCAGCATTTT. Its translation is CASSYGNSDQPQHF.

This sequence joins TRBV14 and TRBJ1-4, with D tentatively TRBD1 (5 bases). V dropped 1 base and J dropped 0 bases, with 9 bases sitting between them. The germline V gene has CDR1 SGHDN and CDR2 FVKESK. CDR3 size: 16 residues. The CDR3 protein is CASSQVGHTTNEKLFF. The CDR3 coding sequence is TGTGCCAGCAGCCAAGTAGGACATACAACTAATGAAAAACTGTTTTTT.

CDR3 in DNA: TGTGCCAGCAGGGTAAACACTGAAGCTTTCTTT. Translation: CASRVNTEAFF. The V gene is TRBV2, the J gene TRBJ1-1; D call uncertain. The V end was cut by 6 bases, the J end by 2 bases, with 4 bases between. The CDR3 is made up of 11 amino acids. Germline CDR1 and CDR2: SNHLY and FYNNEI.

The chain has TRBV3-1 (or the pseudogene TRBV3-2) and TRBJ2-2; 12 nucleotides agree with TRBD2. The CDR3 is made up of 18 amino acids. Germline CDR1 reads LGHDT; CDR2 reads YNNKEL (reference sequence). V shed 2 bases and J 3 bases; nucleotides not matched to a gene: 7. The CDR3 region has the DNA TGTGCCAGCAGCCAATCCCTCCGACTAGCGGGAGACACCGGGGAGCTGTTTTTT. Its translation: CASSQSLRLAGDTGELFF.

This sequence joins TRBV30 and TRBJ2-5; D is unresolved. The V gene lost 0 bases and the J gene lost 5 bases, with 10 bases spanning the gap. Germline V gene sequence: CDR1 GTSNPN, CDR2 SVGIG (reference sequence). This CDR3 spans 13 amino acids. Here the CDR3 reads CAWSVGPPETQYF. The DNA of the CDR3 is TGTGCCTGGAGTGTTGGGCCACCGGAGACCCAGTACTTC.

The genes are TRBV19 and TRBJ2-5; D remains ambiguous. CDR1 is LNHDA, CDR2 SQIVND, per germline (reference sequence). V was clipped by 5 bases and J by 2 bases, with 3 bases between them. There are 11 residues in the CDR3. Written as DNA, the CDR3 is TGTGCCAGTAGTGAACAAGAGACCCAGTACTTC. Its protein product is CASSEQETQYF.

The CDR3 sequence: CAWRVGGVTQYF. CDR3 bases: TGTGCCTGGAGAGTCGGAGGGGTCACGCAGTATTTT. This rearrangement joins TRBV30 to TRBJ2-3, with D possibly being TRBD2 (6 bases). Germline CDR1 is GTSNPN and CDR2 is SVGIG (reference sequence). CDR3 size: 12 residues. Deletions cut 3 bases from V and 9 bases from J, with 13 bases between. Full variable domain (rest looked up from reference TRBV30 and TRBJ2-3): SQTIHQWPATLVQPVGSPLSLECTVEGTSNPNLYWYRQAAGRGLQLLFYSVGIGQISSEVPQNLSASRPQDRQFILSSKKLLLSDSGFYLCAWRVGGVTQYFGPGTRLTVL.

The V and J genes are TRBV7-2 and TRBJ1-1, with D uncertain. Looked up from germline, CDR1 is SGHTA and CDR2 is FQGNSA. Trimming stripped 5 bases from V and 4 bases from J, with 17 bases between. The CDR3 runs 15 residues. The CDR3 sequence: CASSRRPVISTEAFF. For the CDR3, the DNA is TGTGCCAGCAGCCGCAGACCTGTAATATCCACTGAAGCTTTCTTT.

This clone was detected a few times. This chain uses TRBV11-3 with TRBJ2-3; D is unresolved. CDR1 and CDR2 (germline): SGHNT, YENEEA. The V gene lost 1 base and the J gene lost 0 bases, with 11 bases spanning the gap. CDR3 size: 16 residues. For the CDR3, the DNA is TGTGCCAGCAGCTTAGGTCGTACGCTCAGCACAGATACGCAGTATTTT. Amino acid sequence: CASSLGRTLSTDTQYF.

This clone showed up just a few times. In this CDR3 the conserved last residue, phenylalanine or tryptophan, is missing, so a read error is likely. Because the CDR3's place on the DNA is in doubt, the DNA is left out and the CDR3 is given as listed by TCRdb. The gene calls are TRBV28 and TRBJ2-7; the table assigns TRBD1, which was not confirmed against the DNA. The CDR3 extends over 12 residues, inclusive of both ends. Germline V gene lookup returns CDR1 MDHEN and CDR2 SYDVKM. The CDR3 protein is CASSTPAGQGTY.

The chain joins TRBV20-1 to TRBJ2-7; the D gene is possibly TRBD1 (5 bases). Trimming removed 3 bases at V and 2 bases at J, with 14 bases between. The germline V gene encodes CDR1 DFQATT and CDR2 SNEGSKA (reference sequence). The CDR3 is made up of 14 amino acids. CDR3: CSASGSRAPYEQYF. The CDR3, as DNA: TGCAGTGCTAGTGGGTCCAGGGCCCCCTACGAGCAGTACTTC.

The J gene is TRBJ2-6, the V gene TRBV5-1; D unresolved. The CDR3 has 13 residues. The V end was cut by 0 bases, the J end by 6 bases, with 4 bases between. CDR1 is SGHRS, CDR2 YFSETQ, per germline. CDR3 residues: CASSLGEANVLTF. CDR3 sequence (DNA): TGCGCCAGCAGCTTGGGTGAGGCCAACGTCCTGACTTTC.

A few counts support this clone. The genes are TRBV7-9 and TRBJ1-4; maybe TRBD1 (5 bases). This CDR3 comprises 12 residues. CDR1 and CDR2 from the germline V gene are SEHNR and FQNEAQ (reference sequence). The ends were cut back, 4 bases at V and 11 bases at J, with 11 bases in the middle. The CDR3 sequence: CASSSIRVKLFF. In nucleotides, the CDR3 is TGTGCCAGCAGCTCCATCAGGGTTAAACTGTTTTTT.

The sample holds a few counts of this clone. The J gene is TRBJ2-1, the V gene TRBV5-6; perhaps TRBD2 as D (7 bases). Germline CDR1 is SGHDT and CDR2 is YYEEEE. The CDR3 consists of 16 residues. The V gene lost 0 bases and the J gene lost 3 bases, with 13 bases spanning the gap. The CDR3 loop reads CASSLDSAGHYNEQFF. Written as DNA, the CDR3 is TGTGCCAGCAGCTTGGACTCAGCGGGACACTACAATGAGCAGTTCTTC.